The 26 T cell receptor beta chains presented below share a single source sample, sequenced in a study of shared clonotypes between healthy human individuals. Assay: immunoSEQ multiplex PCR; the TCRdb copy retains only in-frame clones and omits some. The repertoire consists of fewer than 3 million clones, with about 90% occurring once and the leading ten covering roughly 0.34%. Sequenced material: naive CD4+ T cells from PBMCs. Indicated subset: CD45RA+ positively selected. The receptors were gathered from a man younger than 35 in good health. Some clones in this sample may be carry-over from other donors' samples.

The chain is built from TRBV5-1 and TRBJ2-3; D is unclear. The CDR3 consists of 14 residues. CDR1 is SGHRS, CDR2 YFSETQ, per germline. Between the trimmed V and J ends, which lost 4 bases and 2 bases, there was a span of 11 bases. CDR3 protein: CASSPVANTDTQYF. The CDR3 region has the DNA TGCGCCAGCAGCCCAGTAGCAAACACAGATACGCAGTATTTT.

About this clone: Other DNA variants within this sample encode the same CDR3. V usage is TRBV6-1 and J usage is TRBJ1-5; D gene unclear. Deletions cut 2 bases from V and 4 bases from J, with 6 bases between. The CDR3 loop spans 13 amino acids. Germline CDR1 MNHNS, CDR2 SASEGT. The CDR3 nucleotides read TGTGCCAGCAGTGAATCCCGAAATCAGCCCCAGCATTTT. This gives the protein CASSESRNQPQHF.

This chain connects TRBV7-9 to TRBJ2-3, with 11 positions matching TRBD2. This CDR3 has 16 amino acids. CDR1 is SEHNR and CDR2 is FQNEAQ in the germline V gene (reference sequence). V lost 5 bases and J lost 2; bases outside the gene matches: 6. The CDR3 coding sequence is TGTGCCAGCAGCCTCGGGACTAGCGGCCCCACAGATACGCAGTATTTT. Amino acid sequence: CASSLGTSGPTDTQYF.

The table lists this clone with a count of one. The chain is built from TRBV19 and TRBJ1-4; a weak D match, TRBD1 (5 bases). With 3 bases removed from V and 4 bases from J, the gap between germline ends came to 12 bases. Germline CDR1 LNHDA, CDR2 SQIVND (reference sequence). The CDR3 sequence is 15 residues long. CDR3 sequence: CASSIRDGFNEKLFF. CDR3 in DNA: TGTGCCAGTAGTATTCGGGACGGCTTTAATGAAAAACTGTTTTTT. The full variable domain, its missing parts supplied by reference TRBV19 and TRBJ1-4, is DGGITQSPKYLFRKEGQNVTLSCEQNLNHDAMYWYRQDPGQGLRLIYYSQIVNDFQKGDIAEGYSVSREKKESFPLTVTSAQKNPTAFYLCASSIRDGFNEKLFFGSGTQLSVL.

This clone was seen once. This sample includes further DNA sequences coding for the same CDR3. The genes are TRBV11-2 and TRBJ2-7; 7 nucleotides match TRBD2. J lost 1 base, V lost 1 base, and 1 base had no gene match. The germline V gene encodes CDR1 SGHAT and CDR2 FQNNGV. The CDR3 covers 14 residues. CDR3: CASSLASGSYEQYF. CDR3 coding DNA: TGTGCCAGCAGCTTAGCTAGCGGATCCTACGAGCAGTACTTC. The entire variable domain, with the rest obtained from reference TRBV11-2 and TRBJ2-7, is as follows: EAGVAQSPRYKIIEKRQSVAFWCNPISGHATLYWYQQILGQGPKLLIQFQNNGVVDDSQLPKDRFSAERLKGVDSTLKIQPAKLEDSAVYLCASSLASGSYEQYFGPGTRLTVT.

The chain couples TRBV7-9 to TRBJ2-5; possibly TRBD1 or TRBD2 for D (6 bases each). The J call may be mistaken, given a closer DNA end match to TRBJ2-7. This CDR3 has 14 amino acids. Looked up from germline, CDR1 is SEHNR and CDR2 is FQNEAQ (reference sequence). CDR3: CASSLAGGSREQYF. Written as DNA, the CDR3 is TGTGCCAGCAGCTTAGCAGGGGGGAGTCGCGAGCAGTACTTC.

The genes are TRBV10-3 and TRBJ1-2; perhaps TRBD1 as D (5 bases). CDR3 length equals 13 residues. Deletions cut 8 bases from V and 8 bases from J, with 18 bases between. The germline CDR1 and CDR2 sequences are ENHRY and SYGVKD. CDR3 sequence: CAIGARDRLGYTF. The CDR3 coding sequence is TGTGCCATCGGAGCCAGGGACCGTTTGGGCTACACCTTC.

V is TRBV4-1 and J is TRBJ1-3, with TRBD1 as a possible D gene (5 bases). The germline V gene has CDR1 MGHRA and CDR2 YSYEKL. This CDR3 has 17 residues. V lost 0 bases, J lost 2 bases, and 14 bases lay in between. The chain's CDR3 is CASSQDGQPGAGNTIYF. The CDR3 bases are TGCGCCAGCAGCCAAGATGGCCAGCCGGGGGCTGGAAACACCATATATTTT.

This chain uses TRBV25-1 with TRBJ2-5; D unclear. Germline V gene data show CDR1 as MGHDK and CDR2 as SYGVNS. This CDR3 comprises 11 residues. With 6 bases removed from V and 3 bases from J, the gap between germline ends came to 5 bases. The CDR3 nucleotides read TGTGCCAGCAGGACTGAAGAGACCCAGTACTTC. This sequence encodes CASRTEETQYF.

The CDR3 here is CASSLNGGPNEKLFF. The CDR3 DNA is TGCGCCAGCAGCCTGAACGGGGGCCCTAATGAAAAACTGTTTTTT. The genes are TRBV5-1 and TRBJ1-4; TRBD1 is a possible D gene (6 bases). CDR3 size: 15 residues. Germline V gene data show CDR1 as SGHRS and CDR2 as YFSETQ. V lost 4 bases and J 3 bases, leaving 13 bases between the germline ends.

The chain employs TRBV13 and TRBJ2-1, with 8 bases that match TRBD2. The CDR3 covers 14 residues. The junction had 10 bases not matched to a gene; V was cut back by 3 bases and J by 12 bases. Germline CDR1 PRHDT, CDR2 FYEKMQ (reference sequence). CDR3 DNA: TGTGCCAGCAGCTTGCCGGGAGGGCCTTCCACGCAGTTCTTC. This sequence encodes CASSLPGGPSTQFF.

Details on this clone: This sample includes further DNA sequences coding for the same CDR3. The rearrangement joins TRBV7-2 to TRBJ2-1; no clear D. Trimming stripped 0 bases from V and 1 base from J, with 7 bases between. Germline V gene data show CDR1 as SGHTA and CDR2 as FQGNSA. This CDR3 is 15 amino acids long. The CDR3 region is CASSLARGSYNEQFF. DNA of the CDR3: TGTGCCAGCAGCTTAGCTCGAGGTTCCTACAATGAGCAGTTCTTC.

The chain joins TRBV7-2 to TRBJ1-1; 9 bases align to TRBD1. With 2 bases clipped from V and 5 bases from J, the junction kept 6 bases outside the gene matches. The CDR3 covers 15 residues. CDR1 and CDR2 (germline): SGHTA, FQGNSA. The CDR3: CASSLLGQGKTEAFF. The CDR3 nucleotides read TGTGCCAGCAGCTTATTAGGACAGGGGAAGACTGAAGCTTTCTTT.

V and J are TRBV18 and TRBJ2-3, with 7 bases that match TRBD2. V was clipped by 4 bases and J by 1 base; unmatched bases: 14. CDR1 and CDR2 from the germline V gene are KGHSH and LQKENI. The CDR3 runs 18 residues. Here the CDR3 reads CASSQIARSGVRTDTQYF. The CDR3 DNA reads TGTGCCAGCTCACAAATTGCGCGGAGCGGGGTTCGCACAGATACGCAGTATTTT.

The chain combines TRBV18 with TRBJ1-2; no firm D call. Trimming removed 2 bases from V and 8 bases from J, with 6 bases in between. The germline gives CDR1 KGHSH, CDR2 LQKENI. The CDR3 sequence is 11 residues long. The CDR3 sequence is CASSPMQGYTF. The CDR3 DNA sequence: TGTGCCAGCTCACCAATGCAGGGCTACACCTTC.

The chain combines TRBV6-6 with TRBJ2-7; the D gene is possibly TRBD1 (5 bases). The CDR3 extends over 14 amino acids. From germline, CDR1 is MNHNY and CDR2 SVGAGI (reference sequence). V dropped 6 bases and J dropped 7 bases, with 19 bases sitting between them. The CDR3 bases are TGTGCCAGCAGGACAGCAGATAGGCCCGGTGAGCAGTACTTC. Residues: CASRTADRPGEQYF.

V is TRBV7-2 and J is TRBJ2-4, with D tentatively TRBD2 (7 bases). The CDR3 covers 18 residues. With 1 base removed from V and 0 bases from J, the gap between germline ends came to 16 bases. Germline V lookup: CDR1 SGHTA, CDR2 FQGNSA. The CDR3 region is CASSLVGGQLLAKNIQYF. The CDR3 DNA is TGTGCCAGCAGCTTAGTGGGGGGGCAACTCCTAGCCAAAAACATTCAGTACTTC.

The V gene is TRBV28, the J gene TRBJ1-1; no clear D. The CDR3 sequence is 15 residues long. CDR1 is MDHEN, CDR2 SYDVKM, per germline. V dropped 5 bases and J dropped 0 bases, with 13 bases sitting between them. In DNA form, the CDR3 reads TGTGCCAGCAGTCCCCCCGGTAGCGTGAACACTGAAGCTTTCTTT. It encodes CASSPPGSVNTEAFF.

The gene calls are TRBV28 and TRBJ1-2; D is unclear. In germline, CDR1 is MDHEN, CDR2 SYDVKM. The CDR3 length is 15 residues. The V end lost 2 bases, the J end lost 1 base, and 11 bases lay between the germline ends. Here the CDR3 reads CASSLTTAVNYGYTF. The CDR3 bases are TGTGCCAGCAGTTTAACAACAGCCGTTAACTATGGCTACACCTTC.

The V gene is TRBV12-5, the J gene TRBJ2-7; no clear D gene. Trimming took 7 bases from V and 0 from J, leaving 13 bases between them. Germline V CDR1 and CDR2: LGHNT, FRNRAP. The CDR3 has 14 amino acids. Here the CDR3 reads CASAKVPLSYEQYF. The CDR3 coding sequence is TGTGCTAGTGCAAAAGTCCCCCTCTCCTACGAGCAGTACTTC.

The rearrangement links TRBV21-1 to TRBJ1-3. TRBV21-1 is annotated as a pseudogene. The CDR3 is 20 amino acids. DNA of the CDR3: TGTGCCAGCAGCAAACCCAAGCACCGGGACCCCCTTAGCTCTGGAAACACCATATATTTT. Translated: CASSKPKHRDPLSSGNTIYF.

This clone was found a few times. This CDR3 reads CASSTGETYNEQFF. The CDR3 DNA follows: TGTGCCAGCAGTACGGGAGAAACCTACAATGAGCAGTTCTTC. The J gene is TRBJ2-1, the V gene TRBV9; maybe TRBD2 (6 bases). With 5 bases removed from V and 2 bases from J, the gap between germline ends came to 11 bases. Germline V lookup: CDR1 SGDLS, CDR2 YYNGEE. The CDR3 is made up of 14 amino acids.

The chain joins TRBV27 to TRBJ2-3; 8 bases are shared with TRBD1. Per the germline V gene, CDR1 is MNHEY and CDR2 is SMNVEV (reference sequence). V shed 6 bases and J 2 bases; nucleotides not matched to a gene: 7. This CDR3 has 15 amino acids. In nucleotides, the CDR3 is TGTGCCAGCAGCTTGGACAGGGCGTACACAGATACGCAGTATTTT. This encodes CASSLDRAYTDTQYF.

This chain links TRBV30 with TRBJ1-2, with unresolved D. Trimming cost V 4 bases and J 3 bases, with 9 bases left between them. Germline assignment: CDR1 GTSNPN and CDR2 SVGIG (reference sequence). The CDR3 runs to 12 residues. CDR3 amino acids: CAWTAGHYGYTF. The CDR3 nucleotides read TGTGCCTGGACTGCCGGCCACTATGGCTACACCTTC.

The chain employs TRBV30 and TRBJ1-1, with D unclear. Germline-derived CDR1 and CDR2 are GTSNPN and SVGIG (reference sequence). The CDR3 sequence is 16 residues long. Trimming took off 0 bases at V and 1 base at J, with 15 bases between the two ends. The CDR3: CAWSVVRKTRNTEAFF. CDR3 bases: TGTGCCTGGAGTGTAGTCAGAAAGACTCGGAACACTGAAGCTTTCTTT.

The gene calls are TRBV19 and TRBJ1-2; 10 bases are shared with TRBD1. The V segment lost 2 bases and the J segment 7 bases; nucleotides outside the gene matches: 7. The CDR3 spans 15 residues. CDR1 and CDR2 from the germline V gene are LNHDA and SQIVND (reference sequence). This chain's CDR3 is CASSITGTGDAGYTF. The DNA for the CDR3 is TGTGCCAGTAGTATAACTGGGACAGGGGACGCTGGCTACACCTTC.